This is a list of T cell receptor beta chains from one sample in a study of blood T cells in healthy people across ages. One entry per CDR3 protein, called by TCRdb with MiXCR from the 5' RACE reads. The table lists roughly 720,000 distinct CDR3 sequences, about 55% of them singletons. Source material: blood. The receptors come from a man older than 75 in good health. Each CDR3 is given with its conserved first and last residue. D genes are given only for firm matches. Rows give clone size only sometimes, using once, few, many, or a class for an expanded clone.

D	size	V	length	J	CDR3	DNA
-	-	TRBV5-6	14	TRBJ1-4	CASSSDATNEKLFF	TGTGCCAGCAGCTCAGATGCAACTAATGAAAAACTGTTTTTT
-	-	TRBV25-1	13	TRBJ2-3	CASGEGGPDTQYF	TGTGCCAGCGGCGAGGGAGGCCCAGATACGCAGTATTTT
-	-	TRBV20-1	14	TRBJ1-2	CSALSGAQLYGYTF	TGCAGTGCCTTAAGTGGGGCCCAGCTGTATGGCTACACCTTC
-	-	TRBV7-9	17	TRBJ2-4	CASSLAPGGHTKNIQYF	TGTGCCAGCAGCTTAGCCCCCGGGGGACATACCAAAAACATTCAGTACTTC
-	-	TRBV29-1	13	TRBJ1-1	CSVGAVSYTEAFF	TGCAGCGTTGGGGCAGTCAGCTACACTGAAGCTTTCTTT
-	-	TRBV5-1	16	TRBJ2-5	CASSSGPRGPQETQYF	TGCGCCAGCAGCTCGGGACCCAGGGGTCCCCAAGAGACCCAGTACTTC
TRBD2	many	TRBV29-1	15	TRBJ2-7	CSVAGEGMRPYEQYF	TGCAGCGTTGCCGGGGAGGGAATGAGACCCTACGAGCAGTACTTC
-	-	TRBV20-1	15	TRBJ2-5	CSARDSREVVEAQYF	TGCAGTGCTAGAGATTCGAGGGAGGTGGTGGAGGCCCAGTACTTC
TRBD2	-	TRBV5-1	15	TRBJ2-1	CASSYSSGSFNEQFF	TGCGCCAGCAGCTACTCTAGCGGGAGCTTCAATGAGCAGTTCTTC
-	-	TRBV6-2/TRBV6-3	15	TRBJ2-5	CASSYGYRQGETQYF	TGTGCCAGCAGTTACGGCTATCGGCAGGGAGAGACCCAGTACTTC